Shown below are 21 T cell receptor beta chains from a single sample sequenced in a study of early T cells in non-severe SARS-CoV-2 infection. TCRdb re-analysed the 5' RACE reads in MiXCR, keeping a single row per CDR3 protein. The table lists roughly 40,000 distinct CDR3 sequences, nearly 7.5% of them singletons, with more than 7.5% in the top ten. Source material: whole blood. These receptor sequences come from an adult who was a healthcare worker with PCR-confirmed SARS-CoV-2 infection or an uninfected control (not recorded which).

This clonotype came up many times. CDR3 amino acids: CASSGKSSYNSPLHF. CDR3 bases: TGTGCCAGCAGTGGGAAGAGCTCCTATAATTCACCCCTCCACTTT. The genes are TRBV2 and TRBJ1-6; D is uncertain. Trimming cost V 4 bases and J 0 bases, with 7 bases left between them. Germline V gene sequence: CDR1 SNHLY, CDR2 FYNNEI. The CDR3 is 15 residues long. The variable domain in full, completed from reference TRBV2 and TRBJ1-6, reads EPEVTQTPSHQVTQMGQEVILRCVPISNHLYFYWYRQILGQKVEFLVSFYNNEISEKSEIFDDQFSVERPDGSNFTLKIRSTKLEDSAMYFCASSGKSSYNSPLHFGNGTRLTVT.

The J gene is TRBJ2-1, the V gene TRBV11-1; weak D call: TRBD1 (6 bases). Germline V gene sequence: CDR1 SGHAT, CDR2 FQDESV (reference sequence). CDR3 size: 16 residues. Trimming removed 5 bases at V and 4 bases at J, with 18 bases between. The CDR3 nucleotides read TGTGCCAGCAGCCCGTCCGGGACACCTATTTACAATGAGCAGTTCTTC. Amino acid sequence: CASSPSGTPIYNEQFF. The full variable domain, completed using reference TRBV11-1 and TRBJ2-1, is EAEVAQSPRYKITEKSQAVAFWCDPISGHATLYWYRQILGQGPELLVQFQDESVVDDSQLPKDRFSAERLKGVDSTLKIQPAELGDSAMYLCASSPSGTPIYNEQFFGPGTRLTVL.

This clonotype was seen more than once but under ten times. This chain links TRBV28 with TRBJ1-5, with 7 nucleotides matching TRBD1. Germline V gives CDR1 MDHEN, CDR2 SYDVKM. Trimming cost V 6 bases and J 2 bases; bases outside gene matches: 10. The CDR3 covers 16 residues. The CDR3, as DNA: TGTGCCAGCAGCTCTTCCAGGACAGGCCGCAATCAGCCCCAGCATTTT. Protein: CASSSSRTGRNQPQHF.

There are a few counts of this clonotype. The V and J genes are TRBV6-1 and TRBJ2-3; 9 bases align to TRBD2. The germline gives CDR1 MNHNS, CDR2 SASEGT. The CDR3 runs to 14 residues. The V and J ends lost 6 bases and 3 bases, in that order; junction bases with no gene match: 4. CDR3 coding DNA: TGTGCCAGCAGGAGGGCGGGGGGGACAGATACGCAGTATTTT. It is translated as CASRRAGGTDTQYF.

The sample holds many counts of this clonotype. The chain links TRBV19 to TRBJ1-5; TRBD1 matches 10 bases. Trimming cost V 5 bases and J 7 bases; bases outside gene matches: 8. Germline CDR1 LNHDA, CDR2 SQIVND (reference sequence). This CDR3 region has 15 residues. DNA for the CDR3: TGTGCCAGTAGTGTGGGACAGGGGCGAGGGCAGCCCCAGCATTTT. It yields the protein CASSVGQGRGQPQHF. The whole variable domain, filled in from reference TRBV19 and TRBJ1-5, reads DGGITQSPKYLFRKEGQNVTLSCEQNLNHDAMYWYRQDPGQGLRLIYYSQIVNDFQKGDIAEGYSVSREKKESFPLTVTSAQKNPTAFYLCASSVGQGRGQPQHFGDGTRLSIL.

This chain joins TRBV7-8 and TRBJ1-5; possibly TRBD1 for D (6 bases). Germline loops: CDR1 SGHVS, CDR2 FQNEAQ. The CDR3 consists of 16 residues. The V end lost 5 bases, the J end lost 7 bases, and 21 bases lay between the germline ends. CDR3 loop: CASSPPRMAGAQPQHF. The CDR3 coding sequence is TGTGCCAGCAGCCCTCCCCGAATGGCAGGGGCCCAGCCCCAGCATTTT. The full variable domain, its missing parts supplied by reference TRBV7-8 and TRBJ1-5, is GAGVSQSPRYKVAKRGQDVALRCDPISGHVSLFWYQQALGQGPEFLTYFQNEAQLDKSGLPSDRFFAERPEGSVSTLKIQRTQQEDSAVYLCASSPPRMAGAQPQHFGDGTRLSIL.

In this sample, this clonotype turned up many times. V gene TRBV4-2 combines with J gene TRBJ2-3; no clear D gene. CDR1 and CDR2 (germline): LGHNA, YNFKEQ. The CDR3 length is 16 residues. Trimming left V 0 bases short and J 0 bases short, with 10 bases between. CDR3: CASSQDPHTSTDTQYF. The CDR3 DNA is TGTGCCAGCAGCCAAGACCCTCACACGAGCACAGATACGCAGTATTTT.

The chain is built from TRBV24-1 and TRBJ1-5; maybe TRBD1 (6 bases). Trimming removed 10 bases at V and 5 bases at J, with 17 bases between. Per the germline V gene, CDR1 is KGHDR and CDR2 is SFDVKD. This CDR3 contains 14 residues. CDR3 bases: TGTGCCACACGGCCTGCAGGGGATCATCAGCCCCAGCATTTT. It encodes CATRPAGDHQPQHF.

V gene TRBV2 combines with J gene TRBJ1-2, with 7 bases that match TRBD1. V dropped 6 bases and J dropped 8; count of bases not matched to a gene: 9. The CDR3 extends over 13 amino acids. Per germline, CDR1 SNHLY and CDR2 FYNNEI. The DNA for the CDR3 is TGTGCCAGCAGGGTACAGGGGACGGGAGGCTACACCTTC. It specifies CASRVQGTGGYTF.

This chain connects TRBV28 to TRBJ1-6, with D unresolved. Germline V gene lookup returns CDR1 MDHEN and CDR2 SYDVKM. CDR3 length: 15 residues. The V gene lost 10 bases and the J gene lost 7 bases, with 20 bases spanning the gap. The CDR3 sequence: CATNYGVAANSPLHF. The CDR3 DNA follows: TGTGCCACCAACTATGGGGTCGCGGCCAATTCACCCCTCCACTTT.

V gene TRBV24-1 combines with J gene TRBJ2-3; tentative D call: TRBD2 (5 bases). Germline lookup yields CDR1 KGHDR and CDR2 SFDVKD. V was cut by 3 bases and J by 3 bases, with 18 bases left in between. The CDR3 is made up of 17 amino acids. The CDR3 loop is CATSDQVEGRGTDTQYF. The CDR3 DNA is TGTGCCACCAGTGATCAAGTCGAGGGCAGAGGGACAGATACGCAGTATTTT.

In this sample, this clonotype turned up many times. The V call is TRBV14, the J call TRBJ2-1; D possibly uses TRBD1 or TRBD2 (5 bases each). V was shortened by 0 bases and J by 8 bases, with 8 bases between the two germline ends. The CDR3 contains 13 residues. CDR1 is SGHDN and CDR2 is FVKESK in the germline V gene. CDR3 residues: CASSQDRGYEQFF. CDR3 coding DNA: TGTGCCAGCAGCCAAGACCGGGGCTATGAGCAGTTCTTC.

The rearrangement uses TRBV28 and TRBJ2-7, with D unresolved. The CDR3 runs to 16 residues. The V gene's germline CDR1 is MDHEN and CDR2 SYDVKM. Between the trimmed V and J ends, which lost 3 bases and 1 base, there was a span of 16 bases. The CDR3 loop reads CASSFAVQGLSYEQYF. Written as DNA, the CDR3 is TGTGCCAGCAGTTTCGCCGTTCAAGGTTTGTCCTACGAGCAGTACTTC.

The J gene is TRBJ2-2, the V gene TRBV6-5, with TRBD1 as a possible D gene (6 bases). Trimming stripped 5 bases from V and 6 bases from J, with 13 bases between. CDR3 length: 14 residues. Germline values: CDR1 MNHEY, CDR2 SVGAGI. DNA for the CDR3: TGTGCCAGCAGTCGCCCAGGGGCTTCCGGGGAGCTGTTTTTT. It codes for CASSRPGASGELFF.

This clonotype was counted ten times or more. V and J are TRBV10-3 and TRBJ1-2; tentative D call: TRBD1 (5 bases). The ends were cut back, 7 bases at V and 4 bases at J, with 16 bases in the middle. CDR1 is ENHRY, CDR2 SYGVKD, per germline. The CDR3 runs 14 residues. DNA of the CDR3: TGTGCCATCACCCCCGGCCAGGGAGGCTATGGCTACACCTTC. Amino acid sequence: CAITPGQGGYGYTF.

This clonotype qualifies as large. The V and J genes are TRBV11-2 and TRBJ2-5, with 10 bases that match TRBD2. The CDR3 has 14 amino acids. The germline CDR1 and CDR2 sequences are SGHAT and FQNNGV. V lost 5 bases to trimming and J lost 2 bases; unmatched junction nucleotides: 2. CDR3 region: CASSLLAGQETQYF. In DNA, the CDR3 is TGTGCCAGCAGCCTACTAGCGGGGCAAGAGACCCAGTACTTC.

This clonotype was counted many times. V is TRBV9 and J is TRBJ2-1; D remains unclear. Trimming took off 3 bases at V and 10 bases at J, with 8 bases between the two ends. The CDR3 runs to 11 residues. CDR1 and CDR2 (germline): SGDLS, YYNGEE. The CDR3 loop is CASSGRGEQFF. The DNA for the CDR3 is TGTGCCAGCAGCGGGCGAGGCGAGCAGTTCTTC.

V is TRBV12-3 or TRBV12-4 and J is TRBJ2-3, with TRBD2 matching over 10 bases. V shed 6 bases, J shed 4 bases, and the junction held 7 bases outside the gene matches. This CDR3 has 15 amino acids. The CDR3 bases are TGTGCCAGCAGGTGGAGCGGGGGGGGCGCAGATACGCAGTATTTT. Amino acid sequence: CASRWSGGGADTQYF.

The chain carries TRBV7-9 and TRBJ1-2; D unresolved. The V end lost 7 bases, the J end lost 7 bases, and 10 bases lay between the germline ends. Germline CDR1 and CDR2: SEHNR and FQNEAQ (reference sequence). The CDR3 spans 11 residues. DNA for the CDR3: TGTGCCAGCACGCTAGATCGTGGCTACACCTTC. Translation gives CASTLDRGYTF.

As for this clonotype: A much larger clone lies one base from this, so it may be a read error. The chain is built from TRBV2 and TRBJ2-3; 9 nucleotides align to TRBD1. The CDR3 is 14 residues long. The germline V gene has CDR1 SNHLY and CDR2 FYNNEI. The DNA of the CDR3 is TGTGTCAGCAGCCGGGACAGGGTTACAGATACGCAGTATTTT. Translation gives CVSSRDRVTDTQYF.

The DNA for the CDR3 is TGTGCCAGCAGTTTCTCCGTAGGGGGGGGAGAGACCCAGTACTTC. This sequence encodes CASSFSVGGGETQYF. This chain joins TRBV27 and TRBJ2-5, with D perhaps TRBD2 (7 bases). V was clipped by 3 bases and J by 4 bases, with 15 bases between them. Per germline, CDR1 MNHEY and CDR2 SMNVEV (reference sequence). This CDR3 has 15 amino acids.